The clone carrying this TCR beta chain came up once. V lost 5 bases and J lost 3, with 11 bases in between. Germline V CDR1 and CDR2: SGHAT, FQNNGV. The CDR3 loop spans 13 amino acids. The data are from a study of blood T cell repertoires in COVID-19. Study context: The United States, Italy and Spain were the sources of the acute and convalescent COVID-19 samples.

This study enrolled people aged about 18 to 100 from approximately 25 US geographic areas. Assignments of participants to cohorts depended upon their own reported clinical history. Two negative PCRs, clearance, or symptom resolution had been documented for recovered Cohort 3 donors. Here immunoSEQ multiplex PCR was the method, and the copy in TCRdb shows in-frame clones only, minus some. The table has a few hundred thousand clones, approximately 86% seen once. The sequence was obtained from a woman between 25 and 40 years old who had recovered from COVID-19. The J gene is TRBJ2-7, the V gene TRBV11-2, with a tentative D call TRBD2 (7 bases). The sequencing input was PBMCs or T cells enriched from blood (not recorded which). CDR3 sequence (DNA): TGTGCCAGCAGCCAAGGGGGGGGCTACGAGCAGTACTTC. It specifies CASSQGGGYEQYF.